This paragraph covers one T cell receptor beta chain sequence. Its antigen is still unknown. The CDR3 sequence is 15 residues long. Germline V gives CDR1 MDHEN, CDR2 SYDVKM. V lost 4 bases, J lost 4 bases, and 13 bases lay in between. Generated by immunoSEQ multiplex PCR, the TCRdb table keeps only in-frame clones and is missing some. The data show approximately 7,700 clones, approximately 85% seen once. The sample originates from a study of immune evolution from preneoplasia to lung adenocarcinoma. Background on the study: HLA loss of heterozygosity: roughly 6.6% AIS, over 12% MIA, approximately 35% ADC, none AAH. Study-level points and caveats: Top clone share appeared to fall from AAH through AIS, MIA, adenocarcinoma. Later-stage lesions seemingly showed higher T cell density and diversity than normal lung.

The V gene is TRBV28, the J gene TRBJ2-2, with D perhaps given as TRBD1 or TRBD2 (6 bases each). The material sequenced was FFPE minimally invasive lung adenocarcinoma tissue. The sequence came from an older person with lung adenocarcinoma. The CDR3 is CASSSPGGFTGELFF. Written as DNA, the CDR3 is TGTGCCAGCAGTTCTCCCGGGGGCTTCACCGGGGAGCTGTTTTTT. The entire variable domain, with the rest obtained from reference TRBV28 and TRBJ2-2, is as follows: DVKVTQSSRYLVKRTGEKVFLECVQDMDHENMFWYRQDPGLGLRLIYFSYDVKMKEKGDIPEGYSVSREKKERFSLILESASTNQTSMYLCASSSPGGFTGELFFGEGSRLTVL.